This TCR beta chain emerged from a study of OX40 agonist ivuxolimab in advanced cancers. General study findings and limits: Clonal expansion by week 6 occurred in CD4+ and CD8+ blood T cells (at 0.1 to 3.0 mg/kg).

As concerns this clone: Its antigen is not identified.

Germline V CDR1 and CDR2: MNHEY, SMNVEV (reference sequence). The junction had 9 bases not matched to a gene; V was cut back by 4 bases and J by 5 bases. The CDR3 length is 15 residues. TCRdb keeps only in-frame clones here, not all; method: immunoSEQ multiplex PCR. The table includes about 15,000 clones, over 75% detected once. The material was CD4+ or CD8+ T cells sorted from blood, obtained in a trial of the OX40 agonist ivuxolimab. This TCR derives from an adult with an advanced solid tumor such as melanoma, head and neck, liver or kidney cancer. The chain recombines TRBV27 with TRBJ1-2; 8 nucleotides line up with TRBD1. CDR3 in DNA: TGTGCCAGCAGTTCGAGGACAGGGTGGTATTATGGCTACACCTTC. Its translation: CASSSRTGWYYGYTF.